A selection of T cell receptor beta chains follows, all from one sample in a study of T cell repertoires in cytomegalovirus infection. Each CDR3 protein is one row after TCRdb ran MiXCR on the reads. The repertoire holds 550,000 to 850,000 distinct CDR3 sequences, roughly 30% seen once, with 18% in the top ten. These receptors lack a known antigen. The sequences come from cultured PBMCs, collected from culture after CMV antigen stimulation. The receptors originated from a human donor in good health (CMV status not recorded). Some clones in this sample may be carry-over from other donors' samples. Each CDR3 is given with its conserved first and last residue. The D gene is left open where the match is weak. Rows may omit the clone size; those that give it use once, few, many or a size class.

V gene	D gene	J gene	clone size	CDR3 DNA	CDR3 protein
TRBV7-6	.	TRBJ1-5	.	TGTGCCAGCAGCCCGGGAGGAACAGGGATACAGCCCCAGCATTTT	CASSPGGTGIQPQHF
TRBV12-3/TRBV12-4	TRBD2	TRBJ2-5	many	TGTGCCAGCAGTCAAAGGGGAGGACTAGCGGGGGCTCAAGAGACCCAGTACTTC	CASSQRGGLAGAQETQYF
TRBV4-3	TRBD2	TRBJ2-1	few	TGCGCCAGCAGCCAAGTTGCGGGAGGGCCTAATGAGCAGTTCTTC	CASSQVAGGPNEQFF
TRBV6-6	TRBD2	TRBJ2-2	few	TGTGCCAGCACCTCCGGGACTAGCGTTTTCCCCGGGGAGCTGTTTTTT	CASTSGTSVFPGELFF
TRBV7-6	.	TRBJ2-7	.	TGTGCCAGCAGCCTACCCCTTAGCGGCCTAGCCTACGAGCAGTACTTC	CASSLPLSGLAYEQYF
TRBV18	.	TRBJ1-2	.	TGTGCCAGCTCACCACCGCGGGCGGTGGGCTATGGCTACACCTTC	CASSPPRAVGYGYTF
TRBV12-3/TRBV12-4	.	TRBJ1-4	few	TGTGCCAGCAGACTAGGACAGTCCGATGAAAAACTGTTTTTT	CASRLGQSDEKLFF
TRBV4-2	.	TRBJ2-3	few	TGTGCCAGCAGCCAAGCTCCGGACACAGATACGCAGTATTTT	CASSQAPDTDTQYF
TRBV4-2	TRBD1	TRBJ2-5	few	TGTGCCAGCAGCCAAGATTTCGCAGGGGGCGAAGAGACCCAGTACTTC	CASSQDFAGGEETQYF
TRBV27	TRBD1	TRBJ1-2	.	TGTGCCAGCAGTCCCATGACAGGGGCGATTGGCTACACCTTC	CASSPMTGAIGYTF
TRBV7-8	.	TRBJ1-1	many	TGTGCCAGCAGCTTCCAACAGAGTTTGGGGATGAACACTGAAGCTTTCTTT	CASSFQQSLGMNTEAFF
TRBV19	TRBD2	TRBJ2-1	.	TGTGCCAGTGGCGGGACTAGCGGGAGGGCGTCCTACAATGAGCAGTTCTTC	CASGGTSGRASYNEQFF
TRBV18	.	TRBJ1-5	few	TGTGCCAGCTCACCACCAAACAGCAATCAGCCCCAGCATTTT	CASSPPNSNQPQHF
TRBV5-1	.	TRBJ2-7	.	TGCGCCAGCAGCTTGGGCGCGGACCTCTACGAGCAGTACTTC	CASSLGADLYEQYF
TRBV7-6	TRBD1	TRBJ1-1	many	TGTGCCAGCAGCCAGGGGGCAGACGACACTGAAGCTTTCTTT	CASSQGADDTEAFF
TRBV7-2	TRBD2	TRBJ2-1	many	TGTGCCAGCAGCCCATACGCAGCGGGAGGGTACAATGAGCAGTTCTTC	CASSPYAAGGYNEQFF
TRBV7-2	.	TRBJ2-3	many	TGTGCCAGCAGGGCCGGGTGGAGCACAGATACGCAGTATTTT	CASRAGWSTDTQYF
TRBV6-5	TRBD2	TRBJ2-1	.	TGTGCCAGCAGTCCGAGCCGGGGGGGGGAGGTCAATGAGCAGTTCTTC	CASSPSRGGEVNEQFF
TRBV12-3/TRBV12-4	.	TRBJ2-3	few	TGTGCCAGCAGGGGGGAAGGGCGGTGGTTGGATACGCAGTATTTT	CASRGEGRWLDTQYF
TRBV6-1	.	TRBJ1-3	.	TGTGCCAGCAGTGAGAACAGAGGAAACACCATATATTTT	CASSENRGNTIYF
TRBV7-2	TRBD2	TRBJ2-3	few	TGTGCCAGCAGCTTAGGACTAGCAAGGTATTTT	CASSLGLARYF
TRBV6-6	.	TRBJ2-4	.	TGTGCCAGCAGTGGATACAGGGAAGCCGCCAAAAACATTCAGTACTTC	CASSGYREAAKNIQYF
TRBV6-8	TRBD1	TRBJ2-5	few	TGTGCCAGCAGTCAGGAAACAGGGGCCTATCCTCAAGAGACCCAGTACTTC	CASSQETGAYPQETQYF
TRBV6-6	.	TRBJ2-7	.	TGTGCCAGCAGTTACGACAGAGCCTACGAGCAGTACTTC	CASSYDRAYEQYF
TRBV7-2	TRBD1	TRBJ2-7	many	TGTGCCAGCAGCGGGCCGGACAGGGGGCCCGAGCAGTACTTC	CASSGPDRGPEQYF
TRBV6-1	.	TRBJ1-5	few	TGTGCCAGCAGTGAAGTTGTGAGGGGCACAGAGCCCCAGCATTTT	CASSEVVRGTEPQHF
TRBV7-2	.	TRBJ2-7	few	TGTGCCAGCAGCCAGGACGGAGGGGAGCAGTACTTC	CASSQDGGEQYF
TRBV10-3	TRBD1	TRBJ2-7	.	TGTGCCACTACGGGACAGATTGGCTACGAGCAGTACTTC	CATTGQIGYEQYF
TRBV6-2/TRBV6-3	.	TRBJ2-7	.	TGTGCCAGCAGTTCACCGACGGGGAGCTCCTACGAGCAGTACTTC	CASSSPTGSSYEQYF